These T cell receptor beta chains were read from a single sample in a study of OX40 agonist ivuxolimab in advanced cancers. Libraries were prepared by immunoSEQ multiplex PCR; TCRdb keeps only in-frame clonotypes and omits some of them. This repertoire shows some 28,000 clones, around 87% found once; its top ten account for 25% to 30%. Sample: CD4+ or CD8+ T cells sorted from blood, taken in a trial of the OX40 agonist ivuxolimab. These receptors all come from an adult with an advanced solid tumor such as melanoma, head and neck, liver or kidney cancer. CDR3s leave out the opening cysteine and the closing phenylalanine or tryptophan. Fields, in order: J gene, clone size, V gene, CDR3 protein. Only part of the rows carry a size: once, few, many, or a class if the clone is expanded.

>TRBJ1-1|NA|TRBV6-6
ASSIGRGTEAF
>TRBJ2-1|medium-sized|TRBV6-6
ASKVPNEQF
>TRBJ2-5|once|TRBV29-1
SVEKTSGGWETQY
>TRBJ1-4|NA|TRBV5-1
ASSLGVGFMDEKLF
>TRBJ2-7|NA|TRBV27
ASSPGSLYEQY
>TRBJ2-1|NA|TRBV5-5
ASSFSYEQF
>TRBJ2-7|NA|TRBV25-1
ASGAGVYEQY
>TRBJ2-2|NA|TRBV5-1
ASRSGRGPGTGELF
>TRBJ1-6|NA|TRBV7-9
ASSLPGQANYSPLH
>TRBJ1-1|NA|TRBV7-8
ASSGQNRGTEAF
>TRBJ2-2|medium-sized|TRBV2
ASSGGQVFPGELF
>TRBJ1-6|once|TRBV7-2
ASSSEGTAYNSPLH
>TRBJ2-7|few|TRBV5-4
ASSLAGEQY
>TRBJ2-2|NA|TRBV28
ASSLFSGGRTGELF
>TRBJ1-2|once|TRBV9
ASSVSTPFYGYT
>TRBJ2-2|NA|TRBV28
ASRTLQGELDTGELF
>TRBJ1-1|NA|TRBV9
ASSVPIGQSEAF
>TRBJ2-7|NA|TRBV7-9
ASRHHDEQY
>TRBJ2-7|NA|TRBV5-6
ASSWVGSYEQY
>TRBJ2-5|NA|TRBV2
AWTSYQETQY
>TRBJ2-3|NA|TRBV7-9
ASSSTGTGAKTDTQY
>NA|NA|TRBV6-1
ASIGRSYYEQY
>TRBJ1-3|NA|TRBV5-4
ASSLSDGAGNTIY